The next 13 T cell receptor beta chains were all read from a single sample in a study of post-analysis software for immune sequencing data. TCR beta libraries were prepared from cDNA with unique molecular identifiers. Via MiXCR, TCRdb re-called the PCR reads, giving one row per CDR3 protein. The sample has under 650,000 distinct CDR3 sequences, roughly 47% seen once. Their recognized antigens are unknown. Study-level findings and limits: Higher frequency in patients than in controls was seen for roughly five TRBV segments, with TRBV5-6, TRBV5-1 and TRBV20-1 among them.

The material sequenced was blood. The receptors originated from a girl aged 10-17 years with multiple sclerosis.

The chain has TRBV5-1 and TRBJ1-2, with D tentatively TRBD1 (6 bases). Trimming cost V 2 bases and J 8 bases, with 16 bases left between them. Germline V gives CDR1 SGHRS, CDR2 YFSETQ. The CDR3 runs to 14 residues. The CDR3 here is CASSFGWGRGGYTF. The CDR3, as DNA: TGCGCCAGCAGCTTTGGCTGGGGCAGGGGCGGCTACACCTTC.

This clonotype was seen only once. This chain links TRBV12-3 or TRBV12-4 with TRBJ2-7, with a weak D call TRBD1 (6 bases). This CDR3 has 14 amino acids. Trimming removed 5 bases from V and 5 bases from J, with 16 bases in between. The CDR3 sequence: CASSPTSGGHEQYF. The CDR3 DNA is TGTGCCAGCAGTCCCACTAGTGGGGGCCACGAGCAGTACTTC.

CDR3 in amino acids: CASSQALWGGSYEQYF. CDR3 in DNA: TGTGCCAGCAGCCAGGCCCTATGGGGGGGTTCCTACGAGCAGTACTTC. This chain connects TRBV7-2 to TRBJ2-7, with TRBD2 matching 7 bases. V lost 5 bases and J lost 1; bases outside the gene matches: 11. The CDR3 length is 16 residues. CDR1 is SGHTA, CDR2 FQGNSA, per germline.

This clonotype has just a few counts. The rearrangement links TRBV13 to TRBJ2-6; D unresolved. This CDR3 contains 14 residues. Per the germline V gene, CDR1 is PRHDT and CDR2 is FYEKMQ (reference sequence). The V gene lost 5 bases and the J gene lost 3 bases, with 8 bases spanning the gap. In DNA form, the CDR3 reads TGTGCCAGCAGCGAACCCCTTGGGGCCAACGTCCTGACTTTC. Translating it yields CASSEPLGANVLTF.

This clonotype was recorded only once. The chain links TRBV7-8 to TRBJ2-7; D might be TRBD1 or TRBD2, each matching 5 bases. CDR1 and CDR2 (germline): SGHVS, FQNEAQ. V lost 5 bases and J lost 1, with 12 bases in between. The length of the CDR3 is 14 residues. The CDR3 DNA follows: TGTGCCAGCAGCCAGGGACGGACGTCCTACGAGCAGTACTTC. Protein: CASSQGRTSYEQYF.

The J gene is TRBJ2-1, the V gene TRBV3-1, with D maybe TRBD1 (6 bases). The CDR3 totals 16 residues. The ends were cut back, 0 bases at V and 6 bases at J, with 15 bases in the middle. CDR1 is LGHDT and CDR2 is YNNKEL in the germline V gene (reference sequence). The CDR3 coding sequence is TGTGCCAGCAGCCAAGATGGGACACTGACCTTCAATGAGCAGTTCTTC. It yields the protein CASSQDGTLTFNEQFF.

This clonotype was counted between two and nine times. The V and J genes are TRBV29-1 and TRBJ2-7, with a tentative D call TRBD2 (6 bases). CDR1 is SQVTM, CDR2 ANQGSEA, per germline. V shed 4 bases and J shed 0 bases, with 7 bases lying between them. CDR3 size: 12 residues. The CDR3 loop is CSVGGNSYEQYF. The CDR3 DNA reads TGCAGCGTTGGCGGGAACTCCTACGAGCAGTACTTC.

The J gene is TRBJ1-1, the V gene TRBV9; D may be TRBD1 (6 bases). The germline CDR1 and CDR2 sequences are SGDLS and YYNGEE. V lost 3 bases and J 1 base, leaving 10 bases between the germline ends. The CDR3 contains 14 residues. In nucleotides, the CDR3 is TGTGCCAGCAGCGGAGCACAGGGGAACACTGAAGCTTTCTTT. This gives the protein CASSGAQGNTEAFF.

This clonotype was observed once. This chain connects TRBV13 to TRBJ2-7, with no clear D. From germline, CDR1 is PRHDT and CDR2 FYEKMQ (reference sequence). V lost 5 bases and J lost 2, with 13 bases in between. The CDR3 spans 14 residues. This CDR3 reads CASSPRGITYEQYF. Here the CDR3 DNA reads TGTGCCAGCAGCCCCCGAGGAATAACCTACGAGCAGTACTTC.

This clonotype occurred a few times. This sequence joins TRBV6-4 and TRBJ2-1, with D possibly called TRBD1 or TRBD2 (5 bases each). CDR1 and CDR2 from the germline V gene are MRHNA and SNTAGT. This CDR3 region has 15 residues. Deletions cut 0 bases from V and 2 bases from J, with 8 bases between. Written as DNA, the CDR3 is TGTGCCAGCAGTGACTCCGGGACCCCCTACAATGAGCAGTTCTTC. Amino acid sequence: CASSDSGTPYNEQFF.

CDR3 sequence reads: CASSSSLTVGQPQHF. DNA for the CDR3: TGTGCCAGCAGTTCCTCCCTGACTGTAGGCCAGCCCCAGCATTTT. J is TRBJ1-5 and V is TRBV12-3 or TRBV12-4, with D hard to call. The CDR3 spans 15 residues. V lost 4 bases, J lost 7 bases, and 17 bases lay in between.

The chain recombines TRBV2 with TRBJ2-7; 10 bases line up with TRBD1. This CDR3 is built from 15 residues. CDR1 and CDR2 from the germline V gene are SNHLY and FYNNEI. V shed 9 bases and J 1 base; nucleotides not matched to a gene: 9. CDR3 in amino acids: CARERPGQGSYEQYF. The CDR3 DNA follows: TGTGCCAGAGAGAGACCGGGACAGGGGTCCTACGAGCAGTACTTC.

In this sample, this clonotype turned up a few times. The chain couples TRBV5-1 to TRBJ2-7; no definite D call. Trimming cost V 0 bases and J 3 bases, with 10 bases left between them. Germline V gene data show CDR1 as SGHRS and CDR2 as YFSETQ. This CDR3 spans 14 amino acids. CDR3 sequence reads: CASSLETNNYEQYF. In nucleotides, the CDR3 is TGCGCCAGCAGCTTGGAGACAAACAACTACGAGCAGTACTTC.